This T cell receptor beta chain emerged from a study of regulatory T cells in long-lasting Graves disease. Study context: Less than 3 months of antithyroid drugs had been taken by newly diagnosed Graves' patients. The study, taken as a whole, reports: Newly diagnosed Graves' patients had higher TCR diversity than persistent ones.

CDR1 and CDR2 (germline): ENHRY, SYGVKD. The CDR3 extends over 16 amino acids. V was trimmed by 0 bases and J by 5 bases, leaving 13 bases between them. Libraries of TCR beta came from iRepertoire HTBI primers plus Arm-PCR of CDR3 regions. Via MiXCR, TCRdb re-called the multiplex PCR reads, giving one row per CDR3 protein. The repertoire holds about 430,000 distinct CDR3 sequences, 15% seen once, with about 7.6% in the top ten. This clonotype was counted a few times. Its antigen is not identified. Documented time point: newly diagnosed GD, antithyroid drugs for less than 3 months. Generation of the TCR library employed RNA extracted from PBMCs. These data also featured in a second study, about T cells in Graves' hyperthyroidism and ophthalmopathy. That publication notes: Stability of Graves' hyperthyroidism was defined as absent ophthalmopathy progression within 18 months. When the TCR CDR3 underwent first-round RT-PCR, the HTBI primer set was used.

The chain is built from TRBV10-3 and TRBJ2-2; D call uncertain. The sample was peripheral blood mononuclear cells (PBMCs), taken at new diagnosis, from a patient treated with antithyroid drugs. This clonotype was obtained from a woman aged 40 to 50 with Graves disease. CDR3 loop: CAISESSLARTGELFF. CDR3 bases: TGTGCCATCAGTGAGTCGAGCTTGGCGAGGACCGGGGAGCTGTTTTTT.